This record covers a single T cell receptor (beta chain). Its antigen remains unidentified. No much larger clone is present one base from it, and per-base qualities are unavailable. The library was made by the immunoSEQ multiplex PCR assay. For the multiplex PCR, a mixture combining 60 forward primers for TCR Vbeta segments and 13 reverse primers for TCR Jbeta segments was used. The CDR3 region of rearranged TCR beta genes was amplified from genomic DNA with a multiplex PCR assay. On the Illumina HiSeq System, the amplified TCR beta libraries were sequenced as 87-base-pair reads. The study's own analysis went as follows. A later analysis tallied some 79 million unique TCR beta chains across the 660 or so repertoires, and about 12 million of those chains were shared by two or more donors. Raw reads were error-corrected and collapsed into unique sequences by a nearest-neighbor algorithm in which closely related sequences were merged to remove PCR and sequencing errors. CDR3 sequences were aligned to IMGT reference sequences to assign V, D and J gene segments. Each retained sequence needed at least a six-nucleotide match to both a V gene segment and a J gene segment. Rearrangements were classified as productive when the CDR3 lacked stop codons and remained in frame with V and J, and all other rearrangements were classified as non-productive. CDR3 was defined according to IMGT convention as the region running from the second conserved V-encoded cysteine to the conserved J-encoded phenylalanine. Sequences without an unambiguous match to a single V gene segment were excluded from the earlier analysis of approximately 560 of the donors. An earlier analysis of 500 to 600 of the donors classified V segments as functional when productive rearrangements were above 56.7% and as segregating when the standard deviation between donors was above 5%. A statistical classification framework was built for diagnosing cytomegalovirus status from the catalog of TCR beta chain sequences. A later analysis assigned V and J genes by comparing TCR nucleotide sequences with IMGT/GENE-DB human TR gene sequences. In a later analysis, CDR3 sequences and most-parsimonious VDJ recombination scenarios were assigned using the TCRdist pipeline. In a later analysis, each TCR beta chain was defined by its CDR3 amino acid sequence together with its V-gene family, and reads without a unique V-gene family were excluded. In a later analysis, some 600 highly shared, low-generation-probability nucleotide sequences were removed to address suspected cross-contamination and a sequencing artifact. A later analysis calculated a clonal expansion index for each public chain from normalized within-repertoire ranks of inferred template counts. In a later analysis, generation probabilities were computed using a VDJ recombination model fitted to out-of-frame rearrangements, and the results were checked against IGoR. Hypergeometric tests were used in a later analysis to score TCR-TCR, TCR-HLA and TCR-CMV co-occurrence, with a repertoire-size bias correction applied to the TCR pairs. A later analysis estimated false discovery rates by permuting HLA or CMV assignments 20 times. A later analysis grouped co-occurring TCRs with DBSCAN, adding TCRdist sequence similarity when clustering within HLA-allele-positive subsets. Co-occurrence clustering excluded repertoires with fewer than 30,000 or more than 120,000 public chains, plus five with anomalous nucleotide sharing. This immuneACCESS table, as held by TCRdb, lists in-frame sequences with V and J called but not all clones. Of the missing ones, under half trace to an unresolved V gene in checked studies; the others have no known cause. For V, J and clone size, that table is used; D and trimming come from the DNA. The sample profile shows under 150,000 clones; about 72% of them were found once. The ten largest clones represent around 4.2% of the sample.

Relative to germline, V is 0 bases shorter and J is 7 bases shorter, with 18 bases between their ends. The CDR3 runs 16 amino acids, cysteine and phenylalanine included. Only CDR3 DNA remains: 48 bases, in frame from the first base. The germline V gene gives CDR1 as SGHDN and CDR2 as FVKESK. This record comes from a study of cytomegalovirus exposure and HLA in healthy donors (dated 2017 in TCRdb). Background for the entire study: An earlier analysis of 587 of the donors reported approximately 280 Gb of sequence data and 95 million to 130 million unique TCR beta sequences obtained from around 180 million T cells. An early release that covered several hundred HLA-typed donors contained approximately 300 gigabases of sequencing data and about 84 million unique TCR sequences. Among the roughly 400 genotyped donors, around 81% belonged to the genetic ancestry cluster associated with self-reported Caucasian donors. The aim of the study was to test whether cataloging public T cell receptors could identify signatures of past pathogen exposure. The study used immunosequencing to profile the T cell repertoires of approximately 640 subjects and linked those repertoires to cytomegalovirus serostatus. Along with the approximately 670-subject first cohort, a separate validation cohort of over a hundred different subjects was used. To predict cytomegalovirus infection status, the study combined high-throughput TCR immunosequencing, statistical association of individual TCRs with disease status, and machine learning. In a later analysis, previously published TCR beta repertoires from hundreds of donors were re-analyzed and high-resolution HLA genotyping was added so that TCR occurrence patterns could be studied. Rather than drawing on any new phenotypic data, the later analysis identified candidate immune exposures from TCR beta sequences and the way those sequences occurred across donors. To decide whether each TCR beta V gene segment behaved as functional or pseudogenic, an earlier analysis of some 540 of the donors relied on high-throughput TCR beta sequencing. Alongside the repertoire data, information on donor age, sex, ethnicity and CMV serostatus was compiled. A later genetic analysis took genome-wide SNP genotypes for about 55% of the roughly 700 donors and used that subset as a discovery cohort. Every repertoire in the discovery cohort had been generated on one and the same sequencing platform. Class I and class II HLA loci were covered by the typing at four-digit resolution. The number of donors typed differed by locus, with 629-630 for A, B, C, DRB1 and DQB1, 522 for DQA1, under 610 for DPA1, and over 400 for DPB1. Four or five DR-DQ haplotypes were handled as single units for association and clustering, since linkage in the cohort was strong. On average, 235,054 unique TCR beta nucleotide sequences were sequenced per donor among several hundred genotyped donors of the cohort, with roughly 18% of those sequences being non-productive.

Findings and caveats that apply to the study as a whole: Because HLA typing was unavailable for some donors at each locus, only the typed subset was used in association tests. Several of the top co-occurrence clusters appeared to be linked to parvovirus B19, influenza, CMV and Epstein-Barr virus, according to a later analysis. According to the authors, the approach could potentially be generalized to other disease states and immunological phenotypes. Across donors, most TCR sequences were observed very rarely, whereas some public TCRs were present in many individuals. An earlier analysis of 587 of the donors showed that most TCR beta V segments appeared in productive rearrangements either about 87% or about 30% of the time, which broadly matched IMGT annotations. In a later analysis, HLA-associated TCR beta chains showed more clonal expansion and lower generation probabilities than non-associated chains that were equally common. Specific HLA alleles were associated with 15,000 to 20,000 TCR beta sequences at a false discovery rate of 0.05 in a later analysis. A later genetic analysis associated a missense DCLRE1C variant with V-gene and J-gene trimming of TCR beta chains, and an independent cohort replicated the association. A few of the identified cytomegalovirus-associated TCR beta chains were confirmed in vitro to be specific for cytomegalovirus antigens. In a later analysis, most CMV-associated TCR beta chains were found to appear HLA-restricted, with HLA associations seemingly driven largely by CMV exposure. Linkage disequilibrium might explain the correlated functional status among segregating V segments, but an unknown experimental factor could not be excluded. The sequencing pipeline was judged likely to have produced a cluster of highly shared sequence variants as a technical artifact. Only TCR beta chains were sequenced in this cohort, and the absence of alpha or paired-chain data limited detectable features. A later genetic analysis reported fewer N-insertions in productive TCRs among donors in an Asian-associated ancestry cluster than the roughly 700-donor mean. In a later analysis, the rate of TCR association differed among HLA loci, with DRB1 alleles having the most associated TCRs and HLA-C alleles having the fewest. Immune exposure information for the cohort was limited to CMV serostatus. The earlier analysis of 587 of the donors excluded around 17 rarely observed V segments, including chromosome 9 orphons, because counts were too low. Assigning TCR associations to individual alleles was difficult when HLA alleles, especially DR and DQ, strongly co-occurred. The study listed 150 to 200 TCR beta chains as associated with cytomegalovirus. In both the original and validation cohorts, the classifier was reported to diagnose cytomegalovirus status with high specificity and sensitivity. A further reported finding was that TCR beta sequences accurately predicted the HLA-A and HLA-B alleles for most subjects in the first cohort. The 87-base-pair reads could not distinguish some IMGT-functional V segments, including TRBV6-2 and TRBV6-3, so those segments were excluded. Sequencing depth was assumed to be roughly uniform across donors in the presence/absence analyses, though that assumption may not hold.

The cohort consisted of more than 650 healthy bone marrow donors. At the time of sampling, every cohort member was nominally healthy, though immune exposures that went unrecorded were likely present. The donor was CMV seronegative and was included in the group of 352 seronegative cohort members. Every donor gave a peripheral blood sample, and the peripheral blood mononuclear cells from that sample were used for TCR beta sequencing. The Qiagen DNeasy Blood Extraction Kit was used to extract genomic DNA from the blood cell samples. This chain joins TRBV14 to TRBJ1-2, with a weak D call of TRBD1 (6 bases match). The sequenced sample consisted of PBMCs. This clonotype was obtained from a man aged 55-75 years in good health and CMV-seronegative. The sequence in DNA is TGTGCCAGCAGCCAAGATTTACGGGTGGGGGCCTTTGGCTACACCTTC. It encodes CASSQDLRVGAFGYTF.